These 29 T cell receptor beta chains originate from one sample sequenced in a study of T cell changes during pregnancy in multiple sclerosis (dated by TCRdb to 2018 to 2020). The library relied on the immunoSEQ multiplex PCR assay. Sourced from immuneACCESS, this table was stored by TCRdb with only in-frame sequences that have V and J called. A share of the clones is absent; for the studies checked, an unresolved V gene accounts for under half, and the remainder has no known explanation. For this sample the table gives some 40,000 clones, of which around 94% were detected only once. Clones ranked in the top ten supply 1.7% of the sample. The sequencing here drew on peripheral blood, taken in the third trimester of pregnancy. These receptor sequences come from a female donor with multiple sclerosis, enrolled in a pregnancy study.

This sequence joins TRBV10-3 and TRBJ2-2, with 8 bases that match TRBD1. The CDR3 is made up of 15 amino acids. V shed 6 bases and J 3 bases; nucleotides not matched to a gene: 6. CDR1 and CDR2 from the germline V gene are ENHRY and SYGVKD. The CDR3 here is CAIRTGAVDTGELFF. The DNA of the CDR3 is TGTGCCATCAGGACAGGGGCGGTGGACACCGGGGAGCTGTTTTTT.

The genes are TRBV5-1 and TRBJ2-1; the match to TRBD2 covers 7 bases. Germline V gene lookup returns CDR1 SGHRS and CDR2 YFSETQ. Unmatched junction bases numbered 4, after V lost 3 bases and J lost 4 bases. CDR3 size: 14 residues. The CDR3 spells CASSWDYMYNEQFF. As DNA, the CDR3 is TGCGCCAGCAGCTGGGACTACATGTACAATGAGCAGTTCTTC.

This clone was observed once. This sequence joins TRBV28 and TRBJ2-1; 8 bases are shared with TRBD1. CDR3 length: 15 amino acids. V gave up 3 bases and J gave up 6 bases; unmatched junction bases: 7. CDR1 is MDHEN and CDR2 is SYDVKM in the germline V gene. Here the CDR3 reads CASSFGQGTGNEQFF. The CDR3 DNA reads as TGTGCCAGCAGTTTCGGACAGGGAACTGGCAATGAGCAGTTCTTC.

The J gene is TRBJ2-1, the V gene TRBV4-3, with a weak D call TRBD2 (6 bases). The CDR3 extends over 16 amino acids. V was shortened by 0 bases and J by 5 bases, with 14 bases between the two germline ends. Germline CDR1 reads LGHNA; CDR2 reads YSLEER. The CDR3 protein is CASSQEVARGHNEQFF. The CDR3 nucleotides are TGCGCCAGCAGCCAAGAGGTCGCGCGGGGCCACAATGAGCAGTTCTTC.

J is TRBJ2-7 and V is TRBV5-6, with TRBD2 matching 10 bases. This CDR3 is built from 16 residues. J lost 3 bases, V lost 5 bases, and 11 bases had no gene match. Germline loops: CDR1 SGHDT, CDR2 YYEEEE. The CDR3 loop is CASRFGLAGELYEQYF. The CDR3 DNA follows: TGTGCCAGCAGATTTGGTCTAGCGGGGGAGCTCTACGAGCAGTACTTC.

The J gene is TRBJ1-1, the V gene TRBV9; tentative D call: TRBD1 (6 bases). There are 17 residues in the CDR3. V dropped 0 bases and J dropped 1 base, with 16 bases sitting between them. Germline-derived CDR1 and CDR2 are SGDLS and YYNGEE. This chain's CDR3 is CASSVGLQGRGNTEAFF. CDR3 DNA: TGTGCCAGCAGCGTAGGATTACAGGGCCGTGGGAACACTGAAGCTTTCTTT.

The chain links TRBV25-1 to TRBJ1-1, with D uncertain. The germline V gene has CDR1 MGHDK and CDR2 SYGVNS. The CDR3 loop spans 14 amino acids. Trimming removed 3 bases at V and 3 bases at J, with 11 bases between. In DNA, the CDR3 is TGTGCCAGCAGTGATCCGGCCGGGGACACTGAAGCTTTCTTT. It translates to CASSDPAGDTEAFF.

The chain recombines TRBV5-5 with TRBJ1-1, with 7 bases identical to TRBD1. Per the germline V gene, CDR1 is SGHKS and CDR2 is YYEKEE (reference sequence). This CDR3 comprises 14 residues. The V gene end was trimmed by 0 bases and the J gene end by 4 bases; junction bases not matched to a gene: 3. Written as DNA, the CDR3 is TGTGCCAGCAGCTTGGGCCAGGGGGGCACTGAAGCTTTCTTT. This encodes CASSLGQGGTEAFF.

This CDR3 is CASSYRGGKVTQYF. CDR3 coding DNA: TGTGCCAGCAGTTACCGAGGGGGCAAAGTTACGCAGTATTTT. V gene TRBV6-5 combines with J gene TRBJ2-3; 7 nucleotides match TRBD1. CDR1 and CDR2 from the germline V gene are MNHEY and SVGAGI. The ends lost 2 bases at V and 8 bases at J; junction bases unmatched: 7. The CDR3 has 14 residues.

This clone was seen a handful of times. The chain joins TRBV9 to TRBJ2-7, with TRBD2 matching over 11 bases. CDR3 length equals 15 residues. CDR1 is SGDLS, CDR2 YYNGEE, per germline. The V and J ends lost 4 bases and 5 bases, in that order; junction bases with no gene match: 8. CDR3 protein: CASSTHELAGDEQYF. The CDR3 bases are TGTGCCAGCAGCACACATGAACTAGCGGGAGACGAGCAGTACTTC. The full variable domain, completed using reference TRBV9 and TRBJ2-7, is DSGVTQTPKHLITATGQRVTLRCSPRSGDLSVYWYQQSLDQGLQFLIQYYNGEERAKGNILERFSAQQFPDLHSELNLSSLELGDSALYFCASSTHELAGDEQYFGPGTRLTVT.

This chain joins TRBV7-9 and TRBJ1-2, with 8 bases fitting TRBD1. The CDR3 length is 14 residues. J lost 4 bases, V lost 5 bases, and 6 bases had no gene match. Germline values: CDR1 SEHNR, CDR2 FQNEAQ (reference sequence). This CDR3 is CASSNRDRGYGYTF. Written as DNA, the CDR3 is TGTGCCAGCAGCAACCGTGACAGGGGCTATGGCTACACCTTC.

This clone has just one count. V and J are TRBV2 and TRBJ2-5; D gene unclear. Trimming shortened V by 7 bases and J by 4 bases, and 10 bases separated the two germline ends. The germline V gene encodes CDR1 SNHLY and CDR2 FYNNEI. The CDR3 is made up of 12 amino acids. The CDR3 coding sequence is TGTGCCAGCAAGCAGGTAGTAGAGACCCAGTACTTC. Its translation is CASKQVVETQYF.

The chain employs TRBV27 and TRBJ2-7; 11 bases line up with TRBD2. J lost 3 bases, V lost 4 bases, and 2 bases had no gene match. CDR3 size: 14 residues. From germline, CDR1 is MNHEY and CDR2 SMNVEV (reference sequence). As DNA, the CDR3 is TGTGCCAGCAGTTCGGGGACTAGCGGCTACGAGCAGTACTTC. Translating gives CASSSGTSGYEQYF.

The rearrangement links TRBV11-2 to TRBJ2-1; TRBD2 aligns across 9 bases. The ends lost 8 bases at V and 9 bases at J; junction bases unmatched: 23. CDR1 and CDR2 from the germline V gene are SGHAT and FQNNGV. There are 18 residues in the CDR3. For the CDR3, the DNA is TGTGCCAGCTCCCCACCCTTTCCCCAAGGGCTAGCGGGAATTGAGCAGTTCTTC. This sequence encodes CASSPPFPQGLAGIEQFF.

This clone was observed once. The chain employs TRBV5-1 and TRBJ2-7; D is undetermined. Germline CDR1 reads SGHRS; CDR2 reads YFSETQ. V was shortened by 4 bases and J by 2 bases, with 16 bases between the two germline ends. The CDR3 runs to 15 residues. CDR3 nucleotide sequence: TGCGCCAGCAGCGTGGGCCTCCCACCTACCTACGAGCAGTACTTC. Amino acid sequence: CASSVGLPPTYEQYF. Variable domain in full (rest from reference TRBV5-1 and TRBJ2-7): KAGVTQTPRYLIKTRGQQVTLSCSPISGHRSVSWYQQTPGQGLQFLFEYFSETQRNKGNFPGRFSGRQFSNSRSEMNVSTLELGDSALYLCASSVGLPPTYEQYFGPGTRLTVT.

This chain uses TRBV10-3 with TRBJ1-1; no clear D gene. The CDR3 is 14 amino acids. CDR1 and CDR2 from the germline V gene are ENHRY and SYGVKD. Trimming pared 4 bases from V and 1 base from J, leaving 10 bases between. The CDR3 spells CAISGREGNTEAFF. CDR3 sequence (DNA): TGTGCCATCAGTGGACGGGAGGGGAACACTGAAGCTTTCTTT.

The sample holds a few counts of this clone. The chain has TRBV5-1 and TRBJ2-3; 9 bases agree with TRBD1. V lost 4 bases to trimming and J lost 5 bases; unmatched junction nucleotides: 5. Germline values: CDR1 SGHRS, CDR2 YFSETQ. This CDR3 is built from 14 residues. DNA for the CDR3: TGCGCCAGCAGCGACCGGGACAGGGAAGATACGCAGTATTTT. It yields the protein CASSDRDREDTQYF.

The V gene is TRBV5-1, the J gene TRBJ1-2; tentative D call: TRBD1 (6 bases). Per the germline V gene, CDR1 is SGHRS and CDR2 is YFSETQ. The CDR3 totals 16 residues. Deletions cut 0 bases from V and 5 bases from J, with 17 bases between. The CDR3 spells CASSLDRDTPAYGYTF. The CDR3 region has the DNA TGCGCCAGCAGCTTGGATAGGGACACACCCGCGTATGGCTACACCTTC.

V is TRBV5-5 and J is TRBJ1-1, with 10 bases lining up with TRBD1. V was clipped by 4 bases and J by 1 base; unmatched bases: 10. Germline V gene sequence: CDR1 SGHKS, CDR2 YYEKEE (reference sequence). The CDR3 loop spans 17 amino acids. CDR3 bases: TGTGCCAGCAGCATTGCCGGGACAGGGGAAGCGAACACTGAAGCTTTCTTT. It codes for CASSIAGTGEANTEAFF.

V and J are TRBV4-3 and TRBJ2-1, with D possibly being TRBD2 (5 bases). Germline-derived CDR1 and CDR2 are LGHNA and YSLEER. The CDR3 contains 18 residues. Trimming took off 0 bases at V and 6 bases at J, with 21 bases between the two ends. In nucleotides, the CDR3 is TGCGCCAGCAGCCAAGAATTTTGGCGCGGGTCTAGAGGCAATGAGCAGTTCTTC. Amino acid sequence: CASSQEFWRGSRGNEQFF.

This chain links TRBV5-1 with TRBJ2-5; the match to TRBD2 covers 15 bases. The CDR3 is 17 residues long. CDR1 SGHRS and CDR2 YFSETQ come from the germline V gene. Trimming at V came to 4 bases and at J to 2 bases, leaving 6 bases not matched to a gene. The CDR3 bases are TGCGCCAGCAGCCAATTGGGACTAGCGGGAGGACAAGAGACCCAGTACTTC. As protein: CASSQLGLAGGQETQYF.

The chain recombines TRBV19 with TRBJ1-1; D not certain. The CDR3 runs 14 residues. V lost 10 bases and J lost 1, with 16 bases in between. From germline, CDR1 is LNHDA and CDR2 SQIVND (reference sequence). The CDR3 reads CATYDHRQNTEAFF. CDR3 coding DNA: TGTGCCACATACGACCATCGACAGAACACTGAAGCTTTCTTT.

This CDR3 is CATSRDSFNNYGYTF. CDR3 sequence (DNA): TGTGCCACCAGCAGGGACAGTTTTAATAACTATGGCTACACCTTC. This rearrangement joins TRBV15 to TRBJ1-2; the D gene is possibly TRBD1 (6 bases). CDR1 LNHNV and CDR2 YYDKDF come from the germline V gene (reference sequence). Trimming shortened V by 3 bases and J by 1 base, and 12 bases separated the two germline ends. There are 15 residues in the CDR3.

The rearrangement links TRBV29-1 to TRBJ1-3; a possible D gene is TRBD1 (6 bases). The germline gives CDR1 SQVTM, CDR2 ANQGSEA. The CDR3 spans 12 residues. The V gene lost 7 bases and the J gene lost 3 bases, with 10 bases spanning the gap. In DNA form, the CDR3 reads TGCAGCGCCGAGGGGGTTGGAAACACCATATATTTT. Amino acids: CSAEGVGNTIYF.

The chain recombines TRBV11-2 with TRBJ1-2, with 7 bases matching TRBD1. J lost 4 bases, V lost 5 bases, and 7 bases had no gene match. Per germline, CDR1 SGHAT and CDR2 FQNNGV. The CDR3 has 14 amino acids. CDR3 in amino acids: CASSTRTGPYGYTF. CDR3 bases: TGTGCCAGCAGCACCCGGACAGGACCCTATGGCTACACCTTC.

The chain joins TRBV28 to TRBJ2-7; D unresolved. Germline-derived CDR1 and CDR2 are MDHEN and SYDVKM. Trimming took 2 bases from V and 3 from J, leaving 5 bases between them. This CDR3 contains 12 residues. CDR3 region: CASSLKLYEQYF. The CDR3 DNA is TGTGCCAGCAGTTTAAAGCTCTACGAGCAGTACTTC.

The CDR3: CASSEAGGYNQPQHF. The DNA for the CDR3 is TGTGCCAGCAGTGAGGCCGGGGGGTACAATCAGCCCCAGCATTTT. The chain employs TRBV6-1 and TRBJ1-5, with D possibly matching TRBD1 (5 bases). With 3 bases removed from V and 3 bases from J, the gap between germline ends came to 12 bases. The V gene's germline CDR1 is MNHNS and CDR2 SASEGT. CDR3 length equals 15 residues.

The CDR3: CASKPGGLTLNYGYTF. The CDR3, as DNA: TGTGCCAGTAAGCCGGGAGGACTTACCTTGAACTATGGCTACACCTTC. This chain uses TRBV19 with TRBJ1-2; D is undetermined. Germline V lookup: CDR1 LNHDA, CDR2 SQIVND (reference sequence). The CDR3 consists of 16 residues. With 7 bases removed from V and 2 bases from J, the gap between germline ends came to 20 bases.

The gene calls are TRBV6-6 and TRBJ2-3; no firm D call. There are 14 residues in the CDR3. Trimming took off 5 bases at V and 3 bases at J, with 12 bases between the two ends. Germline V gene data show CDR1 as MNHNY and CDR2 as SVGAGI (reference sequence). CDR3: CASSDGYSTDTQYF. DNA of the CDR3: TGTGCCAGCAGTGACGGGTATTCGACAGATACGCAGTATTTT.